A single sample is the source of the 23 T cell receptor beta chains below, sequenced in a study of T cell clonality in common variable immunodeficiency. Profiling relied on immunoSEQ multiplex PCR, and the TCRdb table lists in-frame clones only, not all of them. The sample presents approximately 75,000 clones, none singletons. Sequenced material: peripheral blood mononuclear cells. These receptor sequences come from a person aged 18 to 69 in good health.

This clone appeared many times. The DNA ends 3 residues before the CDR3 does, and the rest of the CDR3 is filled in from the germline J gene. This rearrangement joins TRBV19 to TRBJ2-1; 10 nucleotides match TRBD2. The V gene end was trimmed by 3 bases and the J gene end by 8 bases; junction bases not matched to a gene: 7. The CDR3 loop spans 15 amino acids. Germline CDR1 is LNHDA and CDR2 is SQIVND (reference sequence). The CDR3 bases that were read are TGTGCCAGTAGTATCCTAGCGGGAGTGGTGGATGAG. The encoded protein is CASSILAGVVDE. The full CDR3 protein reads CASSILAGVVDEQFF.

This clone was recorded many times. The part of the CDR3 DNA that was read is TGTGCCAGCAGCCCTGATAGCTCCTACAATGAG. The encoded protein is CASSPDSSYNE. The CDR3 in full is CASSPDSSYNEQFF. V is TRBV3-1 (or the pseudogene TRBV3-2) and J is TRBJ2-1; D is unresolved. The read terminates 3 residues before the CDR3 end, so the remaining end is supplied by the germline J gene. V gave up 4 bases and J gave up 0 bases, with 7 bases separating them. CDR1 is LGHDT, CDR2 YNNKEL, per germline (reference sequence). The CDR3 covers 14 residues.

Many counts were recorded for this clone. The CDR3 end is not reached by the read, which stops 3 residues before it; the germline J gene fills it in. This rearrangement joins TRBV18 to TRBJ1-4; the match to TRBD1 covers 10 bases. The V and J ends lost 6 bases and 7 bases, in that order; junction bases with no gene match: 5. This CDR3 spans 14 amino acids. The germline V gene has CDR1 KGHSH and CDR2 LQKENI. The CDR3 sequence: CASSSGQGSEKLFF. CDR3 DNA (partial): TGTGCCAGCTCTTCGGGACAGGGGAGTGAAAAA.

This clone was observed at least ten times. The CDR3 goes on 3 residues after the read ends, and that part is filled in from the germline J gene. The chain recombines TRBV10-3 with TRBJ2-7, with 9 nucleotides matching TRBD1. The length of the CDR3 is 15 residues. With 7 bases clipped from V and 3 bases from J, the junction kept 10 bases outside the gene matches. Germline V gene data show CDR1 as ENHRY and CDR2 as SYGVKD. The DNA read from the CDR3 is TGTGCCATCACTCCGACGGGACAGGGTCACTACGAG. It is translated as CAITPTGQGHYE. The CDR3 as a whole reads CAITPTGQGHYEQYF.

The sample holds many counts of this clone. From the germline J gene comes the end of the CDR3, since the read stops 3 residues before it. This sequence joins TRBV20-1 and TRBJ2-7; maybe TRBD1 (5 bases). Germline-derived CDR1 and CDR2 are DFQATT and SNEGSKA (reference sequence). CDR3 length equals 13 residues. V shed 3 bases and J shed 0 bases, with 9 bases lying between them. The CDR3 bases that were read are TGCAGTGCTAGGTTCACAGGCTCCTACGAG. Protein product: CSARFTGSYE. The whole CDR3 sequence is CSARFTGSYEQYF.

This clone was picked up many times. The sequence runs out 3 residues before the end of the CDR3; the remainder is reconstructed from the germline J gene. The chain has TRBV7-3 and TRBJ2-3; weak D call: TRBD2 (6 bases). Germline values: CDR1 SGHTA, CDR2 FQGTGA. V lost 5 bases and J 5 bases, leaving 8 bases between the germline ends. The CDR3 is 12 residues long. CDR3 DNA, as far as it was read: TGTGCCAGCAGCGCAGCGGGAGATACG. Its translation: CASSAAGDT. The entire CDR3 sequence reads CASSAAGDTQYF.

This clone occurred many times. Read data end 3 residues before the CDR3 end; the end is taken from the germline J gene. The rearrangement links TRBV5-1 to TRBJ2-7; the match to TRBD2 covers 11 bases. CDR3 length: 15 amino acids. Trimming cost V 4 bases and J 0 bases; bases outside gene matches: 3. Germline CDR1 and CDR2: SGHRS and YFSETQ. CDR3 DNA, as far as it was read: TGCGCCAGCAGCACCACTAGCGGGAGCTCCTACGAG. Encoded protein: CASSTTSGSSYE. The entire CDR3 is CASSTTSGSSYEQYF.

This clone was seen ten or more times. The sequence runs out 3 residues before the end of the CDR3; the remainder is reconstructed from the germline J gene. V usage is TRBV5-1 and J usage is TRBJ2-3; 8 bases line up with TRBD1. Germline values: CDR1 SGHRS, CDR2 YFSETQ. V was pared by 2 bases and J by 2 bases, with 4 bases of the junction left unmatched. The CDR3 spans 15 residues. CDR3 DNA, as far as it was read: TGCGCCAGCAGCTTTGGACAGGGACCCACAGATACG. The encoded protein is CASSFGQGPTDT. The full CDR3 protein is CASSFGQGPTDTQYF.

This clone was recorded at least ten times. At one of its ends the junction is not consistent with the germline gene, which may arise from a read error. Sequencing ends 3 residues short of the CDR3 end; the germline J gene provides the rest. This sequence joins TRBV4-2 and TRBJ2-3, with 10 bases aligning to TRBD2. CDR1 is LGHNA and CDR2 is YNFKEQ in the germline V gene. The length of the CDR3 is 18 residues. The CDR3 reads CASSQNGGGLANIDTQYF. CDR3 DNA (partial): TGCGCCAGCAGCCAGAACGGGGGGGGACTAGCGAATATAGATACG.

This clone was detected many times. The read stops 3 residues short of the end of the CDR3; the missing end is completed from the germline J gene. The chain uses TRBV20-1 and TRBJ2-5; D may be TRBD2 (7 bases). V lost 3 bases, J lost 7 bases, and 12 bases lay in between. CDR3 length: 12 amino acids. CDR1 and CDR2 from the germline V gene are DFQATT and SNEGSKA (reference sequence). CDR3 in amino acids: CSASTGGGTQYF. Incomplete CDR3 DNA: TGCAGTGCTAGTACGGGGGGCGGGACC.

At least ten counts were recorded for this clone. The read ends 3 residues early relative to the CDR3; the germline J gene fills the gap. This sample also contains other DNA sequences that code for the same CDR3. This sequence joins TRBV5-1 and TRBJ1-1; D remains unclear. Trimming pared 5 bases from V and 1 base from J, leaving 9 bases between. The CDR3 length is 13 residues. CDR1 and CDR2 from the germline V gene are SGHRS and YFSETQ. The CDR3 sequence is CASSLAGNTEAFF. Incomplete CDR3 DNA: TGCGCCAGCAGTCTGGCGGGGAACACTGAA.

This clone was counted many times. The CDR3 extends 3 residues past the end of the read, so its final part is completed from the germline J gene. The V gene is TRBV4-1, the J gene TRBJ1-1, with D possibly TRBD1 on 6 matching bases. Trimming left V 0 bases short and J 6 bases short, with 17 bases between. The CDR3 totals 16 residues. Germline lookup yields CDR1 MGHRA and CDR2 YSYEKL. The CDR3 loop is CASSQDFGGAGAEAFF. CDR3 bases read: TGCGCCAGCAGCCAAGATTTTGGGGGGGCAGGGGCTGAA.

This clone has a count of ten or more. Sequencing ends 3 residues short of the CDR3 end; the germline J gene provides the rest. The rearrangement uses TRBV6-4 and TRBJ2-1, with D possibly TRBD1 on 6 matching bases. In germline, CDR1 is MRHNA, CDR2 SNTAGT. This CDR3 is built from 15 residues. V was shortened by 0 bases and J by 6 bases, with 12 bases between the two germline ends. The CDR3 protein is CASSDSSSGVNEQFF. CDR3 DNA, as far as it was read: TGTGCCAGCAGTGACTCATCATCAGGGGTCAATGAG.

This clone was seen repeatedly, ten times or more. The CDR3 end lies 3 residues beyond the end of the read and is filled in from the germline J gene. The rearrangement links TRBV13 to TRBJ1-2; tentatively, D is TRBD1 (5 bases). The CDR3 contains 13 residues. Germline-derived CDR1 and CDR2 are PRHDT and FYEKMQ (reference sequence). The covered CDR3 bases are TGTGCCAGCAGCTTCGGGGGACCGATTAGC. Translated, it gives CASSFGGPIS. The whole CDR3 sequence is CASSFGGPISYTF.

This clone was seen at least ten times. The read ends 3 residues shy of where the CDR3 ends; the end is completed using the germline J gene. The genes are TRBV7-2 and TRBJ2-5, with 7 bases fitting TRBD1. The CDR3 extends over 15 amino acids. V was pared by 5 bases and J by 4 bases, with 10 bases of the junction left unmatched. Germline assignment: CDR1 SGHTA and CDR2 FQGNSA. CDR3 in amino acids: CASSLWKGAGETQYF. CDR3 DNA (partial): TGTGCCAGCAGCCTCTGGAAGGGGGCGGGAGAGACC.

This clone was seen at least ten times. The read gets to within 3 residues of the CDR3 end, and the germline J gene fills in the rest. The V gene is TRBV5-4, the J gene TRBJ2-7; 7 bases align to TRBD2. The CDR3 is 14 amino acids. Per the germline V gene, CDR1 is SGHNT and CDR2 is YYREEE (reference sequence). V lost 2 bases to trimming and J lost 2 bases; unmatched junction nucleotides: 4. The DNA read from the CDR3 is TGTGCCAGCAGCTTTTGGGGGGGACCCTACGAG. Translated: CASSFWGGPYE. The full CDR3 is CASSFWGGPYEQYF. The full variable domain, completed using reference TRBV5-4 and TRBJ2-7, is ETGVTQSPTHLIKTRGQQVTLRCSSQSGHNTVSWYQQALGQGPQFIFQYYREEENGRGNFPPRFSGLQFPNYSSELNVNALELDDSALYLCASSFWGGPYEQYFGPGTRLTVT.

This clone was seen repeatedly, ten times or more. The read terminates 3 residues before the CDR3 end, so the remaining end is supplied by the germline J gene. This chain links TRBV18 with TRBJ1-1, with D possibly TRBD1 on 6 matching bases. This CDR3 comprises 16 residues. Trimming stripped 3 bases from V and 0 bases from J, with 14 bases between. From germline, CDR1 is KGHSH and CDR2 LQKENI. The chain's CDR3 is CASSPEQGIMNTEAFF. The part of the CDR3 DNA that was read is TGTGCCAGCTCACCTGAACAGGGAATAATGAACACTGAA.

This clone was picked up many times. The CDR3 goes on 3 residues after the read ends, and that part is filled in from the germline J gene. The genes are TRBV18 and TRBJ2-3; perhaps TRBD1 as D (5 bases). This CDR3 contains 14 residues. Trimming cost V 3 bases and J 6 bases, with 13 bases left between them. Germline V CDR1 and CDR2: KGHSH, LQKENI. The CDR3 loop is CASSPEAGSDTQYF. CDR3 DNA (partial): TGTGCCAGCTCACCCGAAGCAGGGTCCGATACG. The complete variable domain, with remaining parts taken from reference TRBV18 and TRBJ2-3, reads NAGVMQNPRHLVRRRGQEARLRCSPMKGHSHVYWYRQLPEEGLKFMVYLQKENIIDESGMPKERFSAEFPKEGPSILRIQQVVRGDSAAYFCASSPEAGSDTQYFGPGTRLTVL.

This clone was recorded at least ten times. CDR3 in amino acids: CASSPDLGQQETQYF. Partial CDR3 DNA: TGTGCCAGCTCACCCGATTTAGGGCAGCAAGAGACC. The genes are TRBV18 and TRBJ2-5; D is ambiguous. The observed sequence ends 3 residues before the CDR3 terminus, with the missing tail filled in from the germline J gene. Germline CDR1 and CDR2: KGHSH and LQKENI. V was trimmed by 3 bases and J by 2 bases, leaving 13 bases between them. CDR3 size: 15 residues.

There are a few counts of this clone. The CDR3 end lies 3 residues beyond the end of the read and is filled in from the germline J gene. The chain couples TRBV5-5 to TRBJ2-1; 9 bases fit TRBD1. CDR1 is SGHKS, CDR2 YYEKEE, per germline (reference sequence). Trimming at V came to 1 base and at J to 3 bases, leaving 2 bases not matched to a gene. CDR3 length equals 15 residues. This CDR3 reads CASSLLTGGYNEQFF. The part of the CDR3 DNA that was read is TGTGCCAGCAGCTTGTTGACAGGGGGCTACAATGAG.

This clone has ten or more counts. Read data end 3 residues before the CDR3 end; the end is taken from the germline J gene. The chain combines TRBV5-5 with TRBJ1-1, with TRBD1 identical over 9 bases. V was pared by 0 bases and J by 5 bases, with 5 bases of the junction left unmatched. Germline V gene sequence: CDR1 SGHKS, CDR2 YYEKEE (reference sequence). The CDR3 totals 15 residues. Partial CDR3 DNA: TGTGCCAGCAGCTTGGCCGGGACAGGGCTTACTGAA. It translates to CASSLAGTGLTE. The whole CDR3 protein is CASSLAGTGLTEAFF.

In this sample, this clone turned up many times. One junction end does not reproduce the germline sequence, and a read error may be involved. The sequence runs out 3 residues before the end of the CDR3; the remainder is reconstructed from the germline J gene. The J gene is TRBJ2-7, the V gene TRBV4-2, with D possibly being TRBD2 (6 bases). Germline V gene lookup returns CDR1 LGHNA and CDR2 YNFKEQ. The CDR3 loop spans 15 amino acids. CDR3 region: CASSQDVSGNYEQYF. Partial CDR3 DNA: TGCGCCAGCAGCCAAGATGTTAGCGGAAACTACGAG.

This clone occurred many times. The part of the CDR3 DNA that was read is TGCGCCAGCAGCTACGACAGGGGACGTTACGAG. It codes for CASSYDRGRYE. The full CDR3 sequence reads CASSYDRGRYEQYF. V is TRBV5-1 and J is TRBJ2-7, with 8 bases fitting TRBD1. Sequencing ends 3 residues short of the CDR3 end; the germline J gene provides the rest. Germline CDR1 is SGHRS and CDR2 is YFSETQ. This CDR3 region has 14 residues. V shed 3 bases and J 4 bases; nucleotides not matched to a gene: 6.